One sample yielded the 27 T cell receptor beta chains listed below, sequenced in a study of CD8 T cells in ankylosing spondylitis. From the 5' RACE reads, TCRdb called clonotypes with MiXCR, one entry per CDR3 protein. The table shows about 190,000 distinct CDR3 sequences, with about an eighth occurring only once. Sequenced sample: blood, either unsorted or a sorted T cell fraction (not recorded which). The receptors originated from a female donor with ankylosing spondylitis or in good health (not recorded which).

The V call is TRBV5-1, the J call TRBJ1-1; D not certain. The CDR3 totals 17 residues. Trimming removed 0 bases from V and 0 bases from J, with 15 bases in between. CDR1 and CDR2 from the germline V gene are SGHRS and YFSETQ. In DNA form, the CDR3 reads TGCGCCAGCAGCTTGGAGGCTTGGGCAAGAATGAACACTGAAGCTTTCTTT. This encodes CASSLEAWARMNTEAFF.

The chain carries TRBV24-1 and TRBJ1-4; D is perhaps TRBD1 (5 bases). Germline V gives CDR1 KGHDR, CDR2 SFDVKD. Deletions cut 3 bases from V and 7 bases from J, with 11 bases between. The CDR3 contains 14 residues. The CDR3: CATSDARDGEKLFF. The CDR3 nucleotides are TGTGCCACCAGTGATGCCAGGGACGGTGAAAAACTGTTTTTT.

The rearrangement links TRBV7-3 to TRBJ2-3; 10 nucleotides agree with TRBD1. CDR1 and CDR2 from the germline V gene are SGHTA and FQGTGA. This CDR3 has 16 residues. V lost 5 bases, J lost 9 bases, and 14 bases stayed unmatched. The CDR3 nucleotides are TGTGCCAGCAGCCCAACCGGACAGGGGGTAAAATCCACGCAGTATTTT. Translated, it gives CASSPTGQGVKSTQYF.

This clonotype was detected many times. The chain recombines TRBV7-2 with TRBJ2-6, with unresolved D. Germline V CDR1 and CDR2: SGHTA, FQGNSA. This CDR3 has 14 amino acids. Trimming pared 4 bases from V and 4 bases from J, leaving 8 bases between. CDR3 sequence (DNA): TGTGCCAGCAGCTCCGGCTCCGGGGCCAACGTCCTGACTTTC. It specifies CASSSGSGANVLTF.

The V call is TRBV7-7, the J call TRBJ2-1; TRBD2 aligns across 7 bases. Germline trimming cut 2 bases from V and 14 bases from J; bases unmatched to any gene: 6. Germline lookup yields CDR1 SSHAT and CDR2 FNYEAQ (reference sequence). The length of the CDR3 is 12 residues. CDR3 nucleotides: TGTGCCAGCAGCTTAAGTGGGGGGGAAAAGTTCTTC. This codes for CASSLSGGEKFF.

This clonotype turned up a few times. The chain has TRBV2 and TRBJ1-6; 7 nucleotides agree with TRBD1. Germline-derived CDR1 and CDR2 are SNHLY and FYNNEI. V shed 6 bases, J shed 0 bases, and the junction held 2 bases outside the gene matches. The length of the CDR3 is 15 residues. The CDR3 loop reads CASSAGGSYNSPLHF. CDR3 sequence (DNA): TGTGCCAGCAGCGCAGGGGGCTCCTATAATTCACCCCTCCACTTT.

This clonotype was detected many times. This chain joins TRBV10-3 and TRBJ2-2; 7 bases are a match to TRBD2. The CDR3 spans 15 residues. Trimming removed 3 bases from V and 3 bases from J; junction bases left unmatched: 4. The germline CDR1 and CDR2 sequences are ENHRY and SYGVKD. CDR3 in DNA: TGTGCCATCAGTGAAATGGCGGGAGACACCGGGGAGCTGTTTTTT. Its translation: CAISEMAGDTGELFF.

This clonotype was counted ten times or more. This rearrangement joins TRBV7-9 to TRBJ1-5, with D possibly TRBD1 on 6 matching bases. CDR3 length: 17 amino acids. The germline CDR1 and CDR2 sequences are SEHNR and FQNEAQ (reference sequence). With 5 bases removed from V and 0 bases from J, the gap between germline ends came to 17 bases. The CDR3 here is CASSTSGGAYSNQPQHF. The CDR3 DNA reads TGTGCCAGCAGCACAAGCGGGGGGGCGTATAGCAATCAGCCCCAGCATTTT. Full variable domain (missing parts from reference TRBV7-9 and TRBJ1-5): DTGVSQNPRHKITKRGQNVTFRCDPISEHNRLYWYRQTLGQGPEFLTYFQNEAQLEKSRLLSDRFSAERPKGSFSTLEIQRTEQGDSAMYLCASSTSGGAYSNQPQHFGDGTRLSIL.

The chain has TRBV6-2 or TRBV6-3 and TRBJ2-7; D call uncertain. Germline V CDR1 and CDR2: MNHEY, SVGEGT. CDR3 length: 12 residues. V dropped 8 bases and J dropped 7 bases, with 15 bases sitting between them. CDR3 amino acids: CASFDPPREQYF. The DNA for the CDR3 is TGTGCCAGCTTTGACCCTCCGAGGGAGCAGTACTTC.

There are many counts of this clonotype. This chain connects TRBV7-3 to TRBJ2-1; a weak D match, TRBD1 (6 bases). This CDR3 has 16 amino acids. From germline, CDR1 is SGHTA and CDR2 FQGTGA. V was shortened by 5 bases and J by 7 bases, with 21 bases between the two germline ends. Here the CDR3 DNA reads TGTGCCAGCAGCCCTGGGGGCCCACGGGCACGGAATGAGCAGTTCTTC. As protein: CASSPGGPRARNEQFF.

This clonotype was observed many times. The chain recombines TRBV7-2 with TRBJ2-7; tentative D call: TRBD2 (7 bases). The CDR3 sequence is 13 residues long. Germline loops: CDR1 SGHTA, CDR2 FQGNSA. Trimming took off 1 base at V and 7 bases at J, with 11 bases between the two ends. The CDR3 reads CASSLVGGGEQYF. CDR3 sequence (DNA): TGTGCCAGCAGCTTAGTGGGAGGGGGTGAGCAGTACTTC.

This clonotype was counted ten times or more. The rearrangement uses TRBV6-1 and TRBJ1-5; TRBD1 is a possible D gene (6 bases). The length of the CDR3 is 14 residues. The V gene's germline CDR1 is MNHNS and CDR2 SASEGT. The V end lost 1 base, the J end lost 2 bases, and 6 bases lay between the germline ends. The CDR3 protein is CASSEGQGNQPQHF. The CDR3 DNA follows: TGTGCCAGCAGTGAAGGACAGGGCAATCAGCCCCAGCATTTT.

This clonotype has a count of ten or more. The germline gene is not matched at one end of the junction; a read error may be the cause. CDR3 region: CASSPTGDTGELFF. The CDR3 DNA reads TGTGCTAGCAGCCCCACAGGGGACACCGGGGAGCTGTTTTTT. V and J are TRBV7-7 and TRBJ2-2; 7 bases fit TRBD1. CDR3 length equals 14 residues. Germline V gene sequence: CDR1 SSHAT, CDR2 FNYEAQ (reference sequence).

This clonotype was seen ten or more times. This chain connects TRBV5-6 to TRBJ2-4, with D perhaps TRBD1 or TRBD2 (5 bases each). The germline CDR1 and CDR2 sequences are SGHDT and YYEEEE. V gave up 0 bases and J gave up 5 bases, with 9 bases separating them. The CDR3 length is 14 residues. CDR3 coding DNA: TGTGCCAGCAGCTTGGAAGGGACCCAAAACATTCAGTACTTC. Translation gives CASSLEGTQNIQYF.

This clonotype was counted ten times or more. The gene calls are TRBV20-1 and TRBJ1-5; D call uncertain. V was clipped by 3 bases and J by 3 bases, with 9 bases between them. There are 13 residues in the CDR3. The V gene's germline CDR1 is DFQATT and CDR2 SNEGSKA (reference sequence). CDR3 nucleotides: TGCAGTGCTAGGTCCTTTGTCAATCAGCCCCAGCATTTT. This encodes CSARSFVNQPQHF.

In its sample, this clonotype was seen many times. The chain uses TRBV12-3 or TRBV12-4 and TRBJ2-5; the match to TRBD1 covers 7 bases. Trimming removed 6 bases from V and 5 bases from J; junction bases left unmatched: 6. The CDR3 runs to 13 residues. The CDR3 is CASRKTGPETQYF. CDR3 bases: TGTGCCAGCAGGAAGACAGGGCCGGAGACCCAGTACTTC.

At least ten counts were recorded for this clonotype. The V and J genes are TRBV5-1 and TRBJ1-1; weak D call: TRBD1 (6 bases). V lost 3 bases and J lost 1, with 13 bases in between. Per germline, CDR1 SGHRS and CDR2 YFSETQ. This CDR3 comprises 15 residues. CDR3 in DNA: TGCGCCAGCAGCTCCTTCGGGGGACAGAACACTGAAGCTTTCTTT. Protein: CASSSFGGQNTEAFF.

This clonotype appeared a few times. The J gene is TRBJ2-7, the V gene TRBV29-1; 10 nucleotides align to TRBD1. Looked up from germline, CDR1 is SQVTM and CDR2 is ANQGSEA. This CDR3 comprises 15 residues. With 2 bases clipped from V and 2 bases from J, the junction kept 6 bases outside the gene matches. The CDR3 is CSVEIRTGGAYEQYF. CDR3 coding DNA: TGCAGCGTTGAAATTCGGACAGGGGGGGCCTACGAGCAGTACTTC.

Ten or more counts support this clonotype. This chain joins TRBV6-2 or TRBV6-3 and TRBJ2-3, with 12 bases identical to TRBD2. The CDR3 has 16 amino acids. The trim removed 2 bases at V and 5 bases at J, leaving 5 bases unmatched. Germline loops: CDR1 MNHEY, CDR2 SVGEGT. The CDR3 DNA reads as TGTGCCAGCAGTTACAACCGACTAGCGGGAGAAGATACGCAGTATTTT. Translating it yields CASSYNRLAGEDTQYF.

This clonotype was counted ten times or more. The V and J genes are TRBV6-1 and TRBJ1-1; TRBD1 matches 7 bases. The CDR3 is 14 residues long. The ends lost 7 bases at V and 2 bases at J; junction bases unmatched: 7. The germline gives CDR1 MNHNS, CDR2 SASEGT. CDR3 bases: TGTGCCAGCAAATCTCCAGGGGGTAACACTGAAGCTTTCTTT. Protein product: CASKSPGGNTEAFF.

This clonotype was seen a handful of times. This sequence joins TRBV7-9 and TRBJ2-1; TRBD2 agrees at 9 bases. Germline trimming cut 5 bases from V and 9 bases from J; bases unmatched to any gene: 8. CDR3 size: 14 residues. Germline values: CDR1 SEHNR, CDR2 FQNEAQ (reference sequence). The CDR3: CASSHSGSGREQFF. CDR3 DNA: TGTGCCAGCAGCCATAGCGGGAGCGGTCGTGAGCAGTTCTTC.

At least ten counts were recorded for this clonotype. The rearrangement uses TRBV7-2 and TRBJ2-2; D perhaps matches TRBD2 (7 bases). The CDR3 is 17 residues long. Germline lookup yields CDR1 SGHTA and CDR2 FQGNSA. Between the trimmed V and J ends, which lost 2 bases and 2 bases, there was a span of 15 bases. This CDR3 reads CASSLISGGANTGELFF. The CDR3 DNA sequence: TGTGCCAGCAGCTTAATCAGTGGGGGGGCCAACACCGGGGAGCTGTTTTTT.

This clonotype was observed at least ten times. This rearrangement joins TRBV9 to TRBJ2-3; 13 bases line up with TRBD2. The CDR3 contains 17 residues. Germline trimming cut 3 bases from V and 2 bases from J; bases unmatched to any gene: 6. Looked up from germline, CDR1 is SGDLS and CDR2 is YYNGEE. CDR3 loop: CASSAGTSGKYTDTQYF. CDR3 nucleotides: TGTGCCAGCAGCGCCGGGACTAGCGGGAAATACACAGATACGCAGTATTTT.

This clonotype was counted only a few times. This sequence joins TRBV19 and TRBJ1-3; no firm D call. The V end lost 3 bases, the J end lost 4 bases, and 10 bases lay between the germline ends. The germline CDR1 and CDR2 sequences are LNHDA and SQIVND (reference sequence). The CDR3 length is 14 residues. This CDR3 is CASSITAEGNTIYF. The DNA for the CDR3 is TGTGCCAGTAGTATCACAGCGGAAGGAAACACCATATATTTT.

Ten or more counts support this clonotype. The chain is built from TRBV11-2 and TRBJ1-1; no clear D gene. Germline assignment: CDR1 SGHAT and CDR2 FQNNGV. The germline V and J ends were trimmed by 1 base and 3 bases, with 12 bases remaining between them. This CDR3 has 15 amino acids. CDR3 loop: CASSLVGRTYTEAFF. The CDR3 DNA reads TGTGCCAGCAGCTTAGTCGGCCGGACCTACACTGAAGCTTTCTTT.

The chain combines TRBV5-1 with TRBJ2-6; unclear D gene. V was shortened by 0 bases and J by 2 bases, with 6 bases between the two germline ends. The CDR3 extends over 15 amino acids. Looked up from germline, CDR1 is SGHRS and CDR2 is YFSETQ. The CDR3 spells CASSLGVAGANVLTF. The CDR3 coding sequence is TGCGCCAGCAGCTTGGGCGTCGCTGGGGCCAACGTCCTGACTTTC. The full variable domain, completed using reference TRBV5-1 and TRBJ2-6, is KAGVTQTPRYLIKTRGQQVTLSCSPISGHRSVSWYQQTPGQGLQFLFEYFSETQRNKGNFPGRFSGRQFSNSRSEMNVSTLELGDSALYLCASSLGVAGANVLTFGAGSRLTVL.

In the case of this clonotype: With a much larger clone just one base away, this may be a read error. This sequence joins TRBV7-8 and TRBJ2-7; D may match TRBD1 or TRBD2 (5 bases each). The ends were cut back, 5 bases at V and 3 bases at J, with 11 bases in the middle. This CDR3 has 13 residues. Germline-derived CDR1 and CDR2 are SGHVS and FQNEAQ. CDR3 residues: CASSPGTHYEQYF. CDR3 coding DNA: TGTGCCAGCAGCCCCGGGACCCACTACGAGCAGTACTTC.